This T cell receptor beta chain was captured in a study of long-term antiretroviral therapy in people with HIV. Germline loops: CDR1 SGDLS, CDR2 YYNGEE. The ends were cut back, 0 bases at V and 0 bases at J, with 7 bases in the middle. The length of the CDR3 is 14 residues. General observations from the study: Controls exceeded HIV repertoires in CDR3 length range.

The authors ran the immunoSEQ assay, v3.0, at survey level. Sequencing was directed toward about 40,000-50,000 T-cell genomes in each sample. TCRdb keeps only in-frame clones here, not all; method: immunoSEQ multiplex PCR. Of about 21,000 clones in the sample, approximately 78% were seen once. A note on this clone: Antigen unknown.

Material: unsorted PBMCs, obtained 0.2 years after starting antiretroviral therapy. J is TRBJ2-7 and V is TRBV9; no reliable D call. This TCR came from a young woman with HIV. Here the CDR3 reads CASSVGYSSYEQYF. CDR3 sequence (DNA): TGTGCCAGCAGCGTAGGTTATAGCTCCTACGAGCAGTACTTC.